The 18 T cell receptor beta chains given below trace back to one sample, sequenced in a study of blood T cell repertoires in COVID-19. Here immunoSEQ multiplex PCR was the method, and the copy in TCRdb shows in-frame clones only, minus some. The sample has some 150,000 clones; 84% are singletons. The sequenced sample consisted of peripheral blood. These receptors all stem from a human donor in a cohort sampled during active COVID-19.

The chain couples TRBV27 to TRBJ2-3; 11 bases map to TRBD2. CDR3 length: 17 residues. Trimming at V came to 1 base and at J to 2 bases, leaving 5 bases not matched to a gene. Germline V CDR1 and CDR2: MNHEY, SMNVEV (reference sequence). CDR3 bases: TGTGCCAGCAGTTTATATGTAGCGGGGGGGCCCACAGATACGCAGTATTTT. This sequence encodes CASSLYVAGGPTDTQYF.

The V gene is TRBV4-1, the J gene TRBJ2-4; TRBD2 is a possible D gene (5 bases). This CDR3 spans 19 amino acids. CDR1 and CDR2 (germline): MGHRA, YSYEKL. Trimming took off 2 bases at V and 0 bases at J, with 20 bases between the two ends. The DNA of the CDR3 is TGCGCCAGCAGCCAACTCAATGTGGGGAGCCGTCTAGCCAAAAACATTCAGTACTTC. Translation gives CASSQLNVGSRLAKNIQYF.

The rearrangement joins TRBV4-2 to TRBJ2-7, with 10 nucleotides matching TRBD1. V lost 1 base, J lost 2 bases, and 11 bases stayed unmatched. The CDR3 extends over 18 amino acids. CDR1 is LGHNA, CDR2 YNFKEQ, per germline. The CDR3 here is CASSQAILGQGMAYEQYF. CDR3 DNA: TGTGCCAGCAGCCAAGCTATCTTGGGACAGGGGATGGCCTACGAGCAGTACTTC.

This rearrangement joins TRBV21-1 to TRBJ2-7; the table's D gene call, TRBD1, was not cross checked with the DNA. TRBV21-1 is shown as a pseudogene. CDR3 size: 18 residues. The CDR3 DNA reads as TGTGCCAGCAGCCCTAAGGACAGCTTAGACATACTCTCCTACGAGCAGTACGTC. It translates to CASSPKDSLDILSYEQYV.

The chain recombines TRBV7-2 with TRBJ2-3; a weak D match, TRBD2 (6 bases). The CDR3 has 15 residues. Per the germline V gene, CDR1 is SGHTA and CDR2 is FQGNSA. Trimming stripped 5 bases from V and 3 bases from J, with 15 bases between. The CDR3: CASSPRRGGTDTQYF. CDR3 sequence (DNA): TGTGCCAGCAGCCCCCGTCGTGGGGGGACAGATACGCAGTATTTT.

The chain links TRBV11-3 to TRBJ1-1; 7 bases fit TRBD1. CDR1 is SGHNT, CDR2 YENEEA, per germline. The junction had 17 bases not matched to a gene; V was cut back by 4 bases and J by 0 bases. The CDR3 totals 19 residues. The CDR3 loop reads CASSSPGTELPDVNTEAFF. In DNA form, the CDR3 reads TGTGCCAGCAGCTCACCCGGGACAGAACTACCTGACGTGAACACTGAAGCTTTCTTT. Variable domain in full (rest from reference TRBV11-3 and TRBJ1-1): EAGVVQSPRYKIIEKKQPVAFWCNPISGHNTLYWYLQNLGQGPELLIRYENEEAVDDSQLPKDRFSAERLKGVDSTLKIQPAELGDSAVYLCASSSPGTELPDVNTEAFFGQGTRLTVV.

The chain links TRBV18 to TRBJ2-2, with 7 bases matching TRBD2. The germline CDR1 and CDR2 sequences are KGHSH and LQKENI. V lost 1 base and J lost 3; bases outside the gene matches: 11. The CDR3 has 18 residues. CDR3 residues: CASSPRPGGSSDTGELFF. The CDR3 DNA is TGTGCCAGCTCACCACGACCGGGCGGGAGTTCCGACACCGGGGAGCTGTTTTTT.

This clone was seen a few times. The chain uses TRBV29-1 and TRBJ1-4; a weak D match, TRBD1 (6 bases). Germline V gene lookup returns CDR1 SQVTM and CDR2 ANQGSEA. The CDR3 runs to 12 residues. Trimming shortened V by 3 bases and J by 7 bases, and 9 bases separated the two germline ends. This CDR3 reads CSVEGAGEKLFF. The CDR3 DNA reads TGCAGCGTTGAGGGGGCGGGTGAAAAACTGTTTTTT.

The rearrangement links TRBV28 to TRBJ1-2; weak D call: TRBD1 (5 bases). The V gene lost 8 bases and the J gene lost 5 bases, with 12 bases spanning the gap. This CDR3 comprises 12 residues. CDR1 MDHEN and CDR2 SYDVKM come from the germline V gene. This chain's CDR3 is CASHSHRYGYTF. CDR3 bases: TGTGCCAGCCATTCCCACAGGTATGGCTACACCTTC.

J is TRBJ1-2 and V is TRBV7-2, with D unclear. In germline, CDR1 is SGHTA, CDR2 FQGNSA. Trimming stripped 4 bases from V and 2 bases from J, with 14 bases between. The CDR3 is made up of 15 amino acids. CDR3 loop: CASSSNGGPNYGYTF. CDR3 nucleotides: TGTGCCAGCAGCTCCAATGGAGGGCCCAACTATGGCTACACCTTC.

This clone appeared a single time. The chain carries TRBV6-1 and TRBJ2-5; D is possibly TRBD1 (6 bases). CDR1 is MNHNS, CDR2 SASEGT, per germline. CDR3 length: 15 residues. The V end lost 0 bases, the J end lost 1 base, and 9 bases lay between the germline ends. This CDR3 reads CASSEADRTQETQYF. The CDR3 DNA follows: TGTGCCAGCAGTGAAGCCGACAGGACCCAAGAGACCCAGTACTTC.

The chain links TRBV5-5 to TRBJ2-1, with D tentatively TRBD2 (5 bases). Trimming removed 1 base from V and 10 bases from J, with 12 bases in between. This CDR3 is built from 13 residues. Germline V gives CDR1 SGHKS, CDR2 YYEKEE (reference sequence). CDR3 residues: CASSLILVGEQFF. CDR3 sequence (DNA): TGTGCCAGCAGCTTGATACTAGTTGGGGAGCAGTTCTTC.

The CDR3 nucleotides read TGTGCCAGCAGCGCGTATGCGGGAGTAGGCAATGAGCAGTTCTTC. Translating gives CASSAYAGVGNEQFF. The V and J genes are TRBV7-2 and TRBJ2-1; the match to TRBD2 covers 7 bases. V lost 5 bases and J lost 6; bases outside the gene matches: 10. CDR1 and CDR2 (germline): SGHTA, FQGNSA. This CDR3 has 15 amino acids.

The chain links TRBV7-2 to TRBJ2-4, with 7 bases that match TRBD1. Germline trimming cut 4 bases from V and 6 bases from J; bases unmatched to any gene: 9. Germline assignment: CDR1 SGHTA and CDR2 FQGNSA. The CDR3 has 15 amino acids. The CDR3 coding sequence is TGTGCCAGCAGCTCAAATCCCGCAGGGGGAAACATTCAGTACTTC. This sequence encodes CASSSNPAGGNIQYF.

The CDR3 nucleotides read TGTGCCAGCAGCTATGGGATGGGGGGTTACGGTGAAGCTTTCTTT. Protein: CASSYGMGGYGEAFF. V is TRBV7-9 and J is TRBJ1-1; TRBD1 is a possible D gene (5 bases). CDR1 is SEHNR, CDR2 FQNEAQ, per germline (reference sequence). The CDR3 is 15 amino acids. The V end lost 4 bases, the J end lost 7 bases, and 19 bases lay between the germline ends.

The chain combines TRBV6-1 with TRBJ2-5; TRBD2 might be the D (6 bases). This CDR3 comprises 15 residues. CDR1 and CDR2 from the germline V gene are MNHNS and SASEGT. V gave up 2 bases and J gave up 1 base, with 11 bases separating them. CDR3 in DNA: TGTGCCAGCAGTGAACCGCGCGGGACCCAAGAGACCCAGTACTTC. Protein product: CASSEPRGTQETQYF.

This clone was observed a few times. The rearrangement uses TRBV27 and TRBJ1-2; TRBD1 might be the D (5 bases). The CDR3 has 14 amino acids. V was pared by 3 bases and J by 7 bases, with 15 bases between. CDR1 and CDR2 from the germline V gene are MNHEY and SMNVEV (reference sequence). The CDR3 loop is CASSFSQGAAGYTF. The CDR3 region has the DNA TGTGCCAGCAGTTTTTCTCAGGGCGCAGCTGGCTACACCTTC.

The rearrangement uses TRBV19 and TRBJ1-3, with 7 bases matching TRBD1. J was trimmed by 0 bases and V by 5 bases; bases with no gene match: 4. CDR1 LNHDA and CDR2 SQIVND come from the germline V gene (reference sequence). The CDR3 sequence is 15 residues long. CDR3 sequence reads: CASSPGQTSGNTIYF. DNA for the CDR3: TGTGCCAGTAGTCCGGGACAGACCTCTGGAAACACCATATATTTT.